This T cell receptor (beta chain) comes out of a study of blood T cell repertoires in COVID-19. Study summary: There were acute and convalescent COVID-19 samples, and they came from the United States, Italy and Spain. T cells, B-cell-depleted T cells, or PBMCs supplied cDNA or gDNA.

A few counts support this clone. This CDR3 contains 18 residues. V lost 4 bases to trimming and J lost 3 bases; unmatched junction nucleotides: 10. In germline, CDR1 is SNHLY, CDR2 FYNNEI. Clones were sequenced by immunoSEQ multiplex PCR, and TCRdb holds only the in-frame ones, with some missing. The sample has about 210,000 clones, around 90% seen once; the top ten hold 1% to 1.5%. Sequencing was performed on peripheral blood. V usage is TRBV2 and J usage is TRBJ1-6; 9 bases line up with TRBD1. This TCR was sampled from a man aged 25 to 40 with acute or convalescent COVID-19. The CDR3 DNA reads TGTGCCAGCAGTGGGTCGGGACAGGGAAACGGCTATAATTCACCCCTCCACTTT. Encoded protein: CASSGSGQGNGYNSPLHF. Using reference TRBV2 and TRBJ1-6 for the parts outside the CDR3, the full variable domain is EPEVTQTPSHQVTQMGQEVILRCVPISNHLYFYWYRQILGQKVEFLVSFYNNEISEKSEIFDDQFSVERPDGSNFTLKIRSTKLEDSAMYFCASSGSGQGNGYNSPLHFGNGTRLTVT.